The next 31 T cell receptor beta chains were all read from a single sample in a study of Graves' ophthalmopathy and Graves' hyperthyroidism. CDR3 regions of TCR beta were amplified from RNA transcripts. In the first round, RT-PCR was carried out with HTBI primers, and a multiplex PCR formed the second round. TCRdb redid the calling of the multiplex PCR reads with MiXCR, one entry per CDR3 protein. Altogether about 480,000 distinct CDR3 sequences are present, around 15% being singletons, with the ten largest covering around 9.8%. The material sequenced was blood. Receptors originate from a woman aged 30 to 39 with Graves' ophthalmopathy.

This clonotype appeared many times. The chain has TRBV20-1 and TRBJ1-1; no clear D gene. The germline V gene encodes CDR1 DFQATT and CDR2 SNEGSKA (reference sequence). V lost 6 bases to trimming and J lost 2 bases, with 10 bases between them. The CDR3 sequence is 12 residues long. The CDR3 region is CSASQRNTEAFF. In nucleotides, the CDR3 is TGCAGTGCGTCTCAGAGAAACACTGAAGCTTTCTTT.

This clonotype was seen at least ten times. V gene TRBV5-1 combines with J gene TRBJ2-5; D gene unclear. Trimming removed 5 bases from V and 0 bases from J, with 14 bases in between. This CDR3 is built from 15 residues. The germline CDR1 and CDR2 sequences are SGHRS and YFSETQ. The CDR3 is CASREDGWYQETQYF. The CDR3 DNA reads as TGCGCCAGCAGAGAGGACGGTTGGTACCAAGAGACCCAGTACTTC.

This clonotype was recorded many times. CDR3 in DNA: TGTGCCACCAGTGATGGATTTCAAGAGACCCAGTACTTC. Translated, it gives CATSDGFQETQYF. The chain combines TRBV24-1 with TRBJ2-5; D remains unclear. The V end lost 3 bases, the J end lost 2 bases, and 6 bases lay between the germline ends. This CDR3 has 13 residues. Germline V CDR1 and CDR2: KGHDR, SFDVKD.

This chain joins TRBV18 and TRBJ1-1, with a tentative D call TRBD1 (5 bases). Germline V gene sequence: CDR1 KGHSH, CDR2 LQKENI. The CDR3 is 16 amino acids. The V end lost 3 bases, the J end lost 4 bases, and 18 bases lay between the germline ends. CDR3 DNA: TGTGCCAGCTCACCCCTTTGGGGGGAGGGGAGCACTGAAGCTTTCTTT. As protein: CASSPLWGEGSTEAFF. Together with reference TRBV18 and TRBJ1-1, the CDR3 gives the full variable domain: NAGVMQNPRHLVRRRGQEARLRCSPMKGHSHVYWYRQLPEEGLKFMVYLQKENIIDESGMPKERFSAEFPKEGPSILRIQQVVRGDSAAYFCASSPLWGEGSTEAFFGQGTRLTVV.

Turning to this clonotype: A clone one base away is much larger, so this may be a read error. The chain has TRBV24-1 and TRBJ2-5; D is ambiguous. Germline V lookup: CDR1 KGHDR, CDR2 SFDVKD. This CDR3 spans 15 amino acids. The CDR3 loop is CVTSEASRLGETQYF. In DNA form, the CDR3 reads TGTGTCACCAGTGAAGCATCCCGTCTAGGGGAGACCCAGTACTTC.

This chain uses TRBV20-1 with TRBJ2-2, with 12 bases identical to TRBD2. CDR3 size: 14 residues. Germline assignment: CDR1 DFQATT and CDR2 SNEGSKA (reference sequence). V shed 5 bases and J 6 bases; nucleotides not matched to a gene: 4. CDR3 residues: CSAGPSGGAGELFF. CDR3 DNA sequence: TGCAGTGCTGGTCCTAGCGGGGGGGCCGGGGAGCTGTTTTTT.

This clonotype was observed a few times. This chain uses TRBV11-2 with TRBJ1-1; D unresolved. CDR3 length equals 14 residues. V was trimmed by 6 bases and J by 0 bases, leaving 11 bases between them. CDR1 SGHAT and CDR2 FQNNGV come from the germline V gene. DNA for the CDR3: TGTGCCAGCAGGGTCCCGGGGATGAACACTGAAGCTTTCTTT. Translating gives CASRVPGMNTEAFF.

This clonotype showed up many times. The chain has TRBV28 and TRBJ1-5; 10 bases are shared with TRBD1. Per the germline V gene, CDR1 is MDHEN and CDR2 is SYDVKM. V shed 8 bases and J 6 bases; nucleotides not matched to a gene: 10. The CDR3 has 15 residues. The CDR3 DNA follows: TGTGCCAGCGACAGGGGGCCAGGAGGTGGTCAGCCCCAGCATTTT. This codes for CASDRGPGGGQPQHF.

This clonotype was observed many times. This chain links TRBV10-3 with TRBJ2-5; the D gene is possibly TRBD2 (5 bases). Trimming left V 4 bases short and J 5 bases short, with 8 bases between. CDR3 length: 12 amino acids. Germline CDR1 reads ENHRY; CDR2 reads SYGVKD. CDR3 amino acids: CAISVKRETQYF. The CDR3 DNA reads TGTGCCATCAGTGTCAAGCGGGAGACCCAGTACTTC.

This clonotype was seen repeatedly, ten times or more. J is TRBJ1-1 and V is TRBV19; D is unclear. This CDR3 spans 13 amino acids. Trimming removed 5 bases from V and 6 bases from J, with 13 bases in between. Per the germline V gene, CDR1 is LNHDA and CDR2 is SQIVND (reference sequence). For the CDR3, the DNA is TGTGCCAGTAGTCCCCACAGTGTCGCTGAAGCTTTCTTT. Amino acid sequence: CASSPHSVAEAFF.

This clonotype was counted only a few times. The chain is built from TRBV18 and TRBJ2-7; D is unresolved. V lost 1 base, J lost 6 bases, and 13 bases lay in between. The germline V gene encodes CDR1 KGHSH and CDR2 LQKENI. The CDR3 has 14 residues. CDR3 loop: CASSPQAAIGEQYF. The CDR3 DNA sequence: TGTGCCAGCTCACCACAGGCAGCCATCGGCGAGCAGTACTTC.

Ten or more counts support this clonotype. The chain has TRBV28 and TRBJ2-5; a possible D gene is TRBD1 (6 bases). The V gene lost 8 bases and the J gene lost 8 bases, with 15 bases spanning the gap. This CDR3 comprises 12 residues. Germline V gene lookup returns CDR1 MDHEN and CDR2 SYDVKM. The CDR3 nucleotides read TGTGCCAGCGACGAACAGGGTATAACCCAGTACTTC. This translates into CASDEQGITQYF.

This clonotype appeared a few times. The chain has TRBV7-9 and TRBJ1-1; 9 bases are shared with TRBD1. Germline CDR1 is SEHNR and CDR2 is FQNEAQ (reference sequence). Trimming removed 7 bases from V and 7 bases from J; junction bases left unmatched: 7. The CDR3 is 13 residues long. CDR3 nucleotides: TGTGCCAGCAACCAACAGGGGGCTCTTGAAGCTTTCTTT. It specifies CASNQQGALEAFF. Supplemented by reference TRBV7-9 and TRBJ1-1, the full variable domain reads DTGVSQNPRHKITKRGQNVTFRCDPISEHNRLYWYRQTLGQGPEFLTYFQNEAQLEKSRLLSDRFSAERPKGSFSTLEIQRTEQGDSAMYLCASNQQGALEAFFGQGTRLTVV.

This clonotype was seen repeatedly, ten times or more. The chain joins TRBV6-1 to TRBJ1-6; TRBD1 is a possible D gene (5 bases). This CDR3 region has 11 residues. The germline gives CDR1 MNHNS, CDR2 SASEGT. Trimming took 4 bases from V and 13 from J, leaving 8 bases between them. The CDR3 DNA reads TGTGCCAGCAGTGTTCGGGGGCCCCTCCACTTT. Protein product: CASSVRGPLHF.

This clonotype was counted many times. The chain recombines TRBV10-2 with TRBJ1-1, with a tentative D call TRBD1 (6 bases). Germline CDR1 and CDR2: WSHSY and SAAADI. This CDR3 spans 12 amino acids. V dropped 10 bases and J dropped 3 bases, with 12 bases sitting between them. The CDR3 protein is CATGGLDTEAFF. Written as DNA, the CDR3 is TGCGCCACCGGGGGGCTGGACACTGAAGCTTTCTTT.

Many counts were recorded for this clonotype. V and J are TRBV6-1 and TRBJ1-3; 7 bases are shared with TRBD1. The germline V gene has CDR1 MNHNS and CDR2 SASEGT. This CDR3 has 15 residues. Germline trimming cut 9 bases from V and 5 bases from J; bases unmatched to any gene: 13. CDR3 nucleotide sequence: TGTGCCAGTTCTCGACTAAGGACAGGAAGAAACACCATATATTTT. Translation: CASSRLRTGRNTIYF.

Many counts were recorded for this clonotype. The V gene is TRBV5-1, the J gene TRBJ2-7; D is perhaps TRBD1 (6 bases). Per germline, CDR1 SGHRS and CDR2 YFSETQ. The CDR3 length is 15 residues. V was trimmed by 0 bases and J by 4 bases, leaving 14 bases between them. The CDR3 is CASSLAPDSHYEQYF. In nucleotides, the CDR3 is TGCGCCAGCAGCTTGGCCCCGGACAGCCATTACGAGCAGTACTTC.

This clonotype has at least ten counts. The rearrangement links TRBV12-3 or TRBV12-4 to TRBJ1-1; D is undetermined. CDR3 length equals 13 residues. V lost 3 bases to trimming and J lost 10 bases, with 15 bases between them. CDR3 residues: CASSLLGVGRAFF. As DNA, the CDR3 is TGTGCCAGCAGTTTGTTGGGCGTAGGGAGAGCTTTCTTT.

This clonotype was seen ten or more times. The CDR3, as DNA: TGCGCCAGTAGACGGGACAGGGGTTCCGAAGCTTTCTTT. It translates to CASRRDRGSEAFF. V is TRBV5-1 and J is TRBJ1-1, with 10 positions matching TRBD1. The J segment lost 8 bases and the V segment lost 8 bases, leaving 9 bases of the junction unmatched. Germline loops: CDR1 SGHRS, CDR2 YFSETQ. The CDR3 totals 13 residues. Based on the CDR3 plus reference TRBV5-1 and TRBJ1-1, the full variable domain is KAGVTQTPRYLIKTRGQQVTLSCSPISGHRSVSWYQQTPGQGLQFLFEYFSETQRNKGNFPGRFSGRQFSNSRSEMNVSTLELGDSALYLCASRRDRGSEAFFGQGTRLTVV.

This clonotype was seen ten or more times. The chain employs TRBV28 and TRBJ1-1, with a tentative D call TRBD1 (5 bases). Germline CDR1 and CDR2: MDHEN and SYDVKM. The CDR3 contains 12 residues. Trimming took 3 bases from V and 6 from J, leaving 8 bases between them. The CDR3 bases are TGTGCCAGCAGTTTCGGCAGGGCTGAAGCTTTCTTT. Its protein is CASSFGRAEAFF. The variable domain in full, completed from reference TRBV28 and TRBJ1-1, reads DVKVTQSSRYLVKRTGEKVFLECVQDMDHENMFWYRQDPGLGLRLIYFSYDVKMKEKGDIPEGYSVSREKKERFSLILESASTNQTSMYLCASSFGRAEAFFGQGTRLTVV.

At least ten counts were recorded for this clonotype. This chain links TRBV5-1 with TRBJ1-1; D call uncertain. Deletions cut 2 bases from V and 3 bases from J, with 5 bases between. Germline lookup yields CDR1 SGHRS and CDR2 YFSETQ. The CDR3 spans 12 residues. CDR3 sequence reads: CASSLDYTEAFF. CDR3 DNA sequence: TGCGCCAGCAGCTTAGACTACACTGAAGCTTTCTTT.

The chain has TRBV11-2 and TRBJ2-7; D ambiguous. V was clipped by 1 base and J by 0 bases, with 10 bases between them. Germline CDR1 and CDR2: SGHAT and FQNNGV. The CDR3 runs to 15 residues. CDR3 in DNA: TGTGCCAGCAGCTTAGGTGACTGGAGCTCCTACGAGCAGTACTTC. Protein: CASSLGDWSSYEQYF.

This clonotype was detected many times. The chain is built from TRBV2 and TRBJ1-2, with unresolved D. The CDR3 has 11 residues. V was trimmed by 5 bases and J by 9 bases, leaving 10 bases between them. Germline CDR1 SNHLY, CDR2 FYNNEI. CDR3: CASSRMERYTF. The CDR3 nucleotides read TGTGCCAGCAGTCGGATGGAGCGCTACACCTTC.

The genes are TRBV12-3 or TRBV12-4 and TRBJ1-5; a possible D gene is TRBD1 (6 bases). The CDR3 has 12 amino acids. The V and J ends lost 4 bases and 9 bases respectively, with 10 bases between them. The CDR3 is CASSSGVLPQHF. CDR3 nucleotides: TGTGCCAGCAGTTCAGGGGTACTGCCCCAGCATTTT.

This clonotype was recorded many times. V is TRBV6-5 and J is TRBJ1-6; D gene ambiguous. This CDR3 contains 16 residues. CDR1 MNHEY and CDR2 SVGAGI come from the germline V gene. With 2 bases removed from V and 9 bases from J, the gap between germline ends came to 17 bases. CDR3 loop: CASSYVSPNGPSPLHF. CDR3 nucleotides: TGTGCCAGCAGTTACGTGTCTCCCAATGGCCCTTCACCCCTCCACTTT.

The gene calls are TRBV12-3 or TRBV12-4 and TRBJ2-5; 11 nucleotides agree with TRBD2. The length of the CDR3 is 15 residues. Trimming took 3 bases from V and 9 from J; bases not matched to a gene: 9. DNA of the CDR3: TGTGCCAGCAGTTTCTCTAGCGGGGGGCACCTCCCCCAGTACTTC. As protein: CASSFSSGGHLPQYF.

This clonotype has at least ten counts. The chain links TRBV27 to TRBJ1-2, with D possibly being TRBD1 (6 bases). Germline CDR1 is MNHEY and CDR2 is SMNVEV (reference sequence). The CDR3 is 13 amino acids. Trimming left V 8 bases short and J 8 bases short, with 18 bases between. DNA of the CDR3: TGTGCCAGCCGCACTCCACAGGGTAGAGGCTACACCTTC. Its protein product is CASRTPQGRGYTF.

This clonotype was seen many times. V and J are TRBV15 and TRBJ1-6, with a weak D call TRBD1 (6 bases). This CDR3 region has 17 residues. Germline V lookup: CDR1 LNHNV, CDR2 YYDKDF (reference sequence). Trimming took off 0 bases at V and 0 bases at J, with 9 bases between the two ends. The chain's CDR3 is CATSRDRGGSYNSPLHF. The DNA for the CDR3 is TGTGCCACCAGCAGAGATAGGGGGGGCTCCTATAATTCACCCCTCCACTTT.

Of note for this clonotype: The junction shows a germline mismatch at one end, possibly a read error. This chain connects TRBV12-3 or TRBV12-4 to TRBJ1-1; D unresolved. The CDR3 runs 14 residues. The CDR3 DNA reads TGTGCCAGCAGTTTGTGGGTGAAGAACACTGATGCTTTCTTT. Its translation is CASSLWVKNTDAFF.

The sample holds many counts of this clonotype. This chain joins TRBV7-9 and TRBJ2-5; possibly TRBD1 for D (5 bases). The V and J ends lost 5 bases and 5 bases respectively, with 21 bases between them. This CDR3 spans 16 amino acids. CDR1 and CDR2 from the germline V gene are SEHNR and FQNEAQ (reference sequence). The CDR3 spells CASSVFRDRVDETQYF. The CDR3 DNA reads as TGTGCCAGCAGCGTGTTCAGGGATAGGGTCGATGAGACCCAGTACTTC.

This clonotype was seen at least ten times. The V call is TRBV15, the J call TRBJ1-1, with D perhaps matching TRBD1 (6 bases). V lost 3 bases and J lost 0, with 11 bases in between. Germline lookup yields CDR1 LNHNV and CDR2 YYDKDF (reference sequence). The CDR3 is 15 amino acids. The CDR3 DNA sequence: TGTGCCACCAGCAGTCCCGGGACACTGAACACTGAAGCTTTCTTT. It encodes CATSSPGTLNTEAFF.